Below, 9 T cell receptor beta chains from the same sample are listed, as sequenced in a study of cytomegalovirus exposure and HLA in healthy donors. The primer mix had 60 Vbeta and 13 Jbeta primers. TCRdb's table, derived via immunoSEQ multiplex PCR, lists solely in-frame clones and lacks some. The sample has approximately 170,000 clones, 83% seen once. Material for sequencing was PBMCs. The receptors derive from a man between 45 and 60 years old in good health and CMV-seropositive.

The rearrangement links TRBV29-1 to TRBJ1-2; 9 bases line up with TRBD1. The CDR3 has 14 amino acids. Germline V CDR1 and CDR2: SQVTM, ANQGSEA. Trimming at V came to 4 bases and at J to 6 bases, leaving 9 bases not matched to a gene. CDR3 sequence (DNA): TGCAGCGTTGTGAGTGGACAGGGGAGGGATGGCTACACCTTC. As protein: CSVVSGQGRDGYTF.

The V gene is TRBV27, the J gene TRBJ2-1; 11 bases agree with TRBD2. With 5 bases clipped from V and 6 bases from J, the junction kept 6 bases outside the gene matches. CDR3 length equals 15 residues. Germline V gene lookup returns CDR1 MNHEY and CDR2 SMNVEV (reference sequence). CDR3 DNA sequence: TGTGCCAGCAGTCCGGGACTAGCGGAAAGCAATGAGCAGTTCTTC. This translates into CASSPGLAESNEQFF.

This clone was seen only a few times. V and J are TRBV7-9 and TRBJ1-4; 7 bases map to TRBD1. The CDR3 is 14 residues long. J lost 5 bases, V lost 4 bases, and 4 bases had no gene match. Per the germline V gene, CDR1 is SEHNR and CDR2 is FQNEAQ (reference sequence). The CDR3 is CASSSTGVNEKLFF. The CDR3 nucleotides read TGTGCCAGCAGCTCCACAGGGGTAAATGAAAAACTGTTTTTT.

The chain is built from TRBV9 and TRBJ1-4, with a weak D call TRBD1 (5 bases). V lost 2 bases to trimming and J lost 4 bases, with 15 bases between them. The CDR3 extends over 16 amino acids. The germline V gene has CDR1 SGDLS and CDR2 YYNGEE. The CDR3: CASSVDLGPDNEKLFF. The CDR3 nucleotides read TGTGCCAGCAGCGTGGATTTGGGGCCGGATAATGAAAAACTGTTTTTT.

This clone was seen a handful of times. The V and J genes are TRBV7-9 and TRBJ1-3, with 12 bases lining up with TRBD1. The CDR3 has 15 residues. The germline CDR1 and CDR2 sequences are SEHNR and FQNEAQ (reference sequence). After removal of 5 bases from V and 8 bases from J, the junction contained 7 bases not matched to a gene. The CDR3, as DNA: TGTGCCAGCAGCCCGGGGACAGGGGGCCCCCACACCATATATTTT. Translation gives CASSPGTGGPHTIYF.

The genes are TRBV2 and TRBJ2-2; 12 nucleotides align to TRBD2. The CDR3 extends over 15 amino acids. CDR1 and CDR2 (germline): SNHLY, FYNNEI. The J segment lost 6 bases and the V segment lost 4 bases, leaving 3 bases of the junction unmatched. CDR3 amino acids: CASSGLAGAPGELFF. Here the CDR3 DNA reads TGTGCCAGCAGTGGACTAGCGGGAGCCCCCGGGGAGCTGTTTTTT.

This clone was counted once. The V gene is TRBV14, the J gene TRBJ1-1; D gene uncertain. The CDR3 has 14 amino acids. V lost 2 bases to trimming and J lost 1 base, with 8 bases between them. Per germline, CDR1 SGHDN and CDR2 FVKESK. The chain's CDR3 is CASSQPGWNTEAFF. CDR3 coding DNA: TGTGCCAGCAGCCAACCAGGCTGGAACACTGAAGCTTTCTTT.

The chain is built from TRBV7-9 and TRBJ1-2; 10 bases line up with TRBD1. This CDR3 has 15 residues. Germline values: CDR1 SEHNR, CDR2 FQNEAQ (reference sequence). V shed 5 bases, J shed 3 bases, and the junction held 6 bases outside the gene matches. CDR3 sequence: CASSEGQGGYYGYTF. DNA of the CDR3: TGTGCCAGCAGCGAAGGACAGGGGGGGTACTATGGCTACACCTTC.

This chain connects TRBV7-2 to TRBJ2-1, with D possibly TRBD2 on 5 matching bases. Germline CDR1 reads SGHTA; CDR2 reads FQGNSA. The V end lost 5 bases, the J end lost 9 bases, and 11 bases lay between the germline ends. CDR3 length: 12 residues. In DNA, the CDR3 is TGTGCCAGCAGCCCACTAGAGGGTGAGCAGTTCTTC. Translation: CASSPLEGEQFF. Full variable domain (remainder filled in from reference TRBV7-2 and TRBJ2-1): GAGVSQSPSNKVTEKGKDVELRCDPISGHTALYWYRQSLGQGLEFLIYFQGNSAPDKSGLPSDRFSAERTGGSVSTLTIQRTQQEDSAVYLCASSPLEGEQFFGPGTRLTVL.